This TCR beta chain derives from a study of post-analysis software for immune sequencing data. As for this clonotype: Its target is not known.

This CDR3 has 11 residues. Germline loops: CDR1 SNHLY, CDR2 FYNNEI. V lost 8 bases to trimming and J lost 1 base, with 6 bases between them. Notes on the study in general: The study found TRBV5-6, TRBV5-1 and TRBV20-1 among a few TRBV segments more frequent in patients than controls.

Presence of unique molecular identifiers characterized the TCR beta cDNA libraries. From the PCR reads, TCRdb called clonotypes with MiXCR, one entry per CDR3 protein. The repertoire consists of 450,000 to 700,000 distinct CDR3 sequences, with roughly 47% occurring once and the leading ten covering around 1.7%. The chain recombines TRBV2 with TRBJ2-7; possible D gene TRBD1, 5 bases. The source material was blood. The TCR originated in a girl aged 5 to 17 with multiple sclerosis. This chain's CDR3 is CASRQSYEQYF. The CDR3 bases are TGTGCCAGCCGACAGTCCTACGAGCAGTACTTC.